This paragraph reports one TCR beta chain. This CDR3 is built from 13 residues. Germline assignment: CDR1 GTSNPN and CDR2 SVGIG (reference sequence). Trimming stripped 1 base from V and 7 bases from J, with 10 bases between. This entry comes from a study of blood T cell repertoires in COVID-19. Study context: In each case, the material was cDNA or gDNA derived from T cells, B-cell-depleted T cells, or PBMCs.

Produced via immunoSEQ multiplex PCR; TCRdb's table is partial and in-frame only. This sample has about 68,000 clones; 80% to 95% occur once, and the top ten carry around 2.6%. Sequencing input: peripheral blood. This receptor was obtained from a man aged 45 to 65 with COVID-19, enrolled during active disease. The chain has TRBV30 and TRBJ2-2, with D possibly matching TRBD1 (6 bases). CDR3: CAWSDQGYGELFF. CDR3 sequence (DNA): TGTGCCTGGAGTGATCAGGGGTACGGGGAGCTGTTTTTT. Full variable domain (outside the CDR3, taken from reference TRBV30 and TRBJ2-2): SQTIHQWPATLVQPVGSPLSLECTVEGTSNPNLYWYRQAAGRGLQLLFYSVGIGQISSEVPQNLSASRPQDRQFILSSKKLLLSDSGFYLCAWSDQGYGELFFGEGSRLTVL.